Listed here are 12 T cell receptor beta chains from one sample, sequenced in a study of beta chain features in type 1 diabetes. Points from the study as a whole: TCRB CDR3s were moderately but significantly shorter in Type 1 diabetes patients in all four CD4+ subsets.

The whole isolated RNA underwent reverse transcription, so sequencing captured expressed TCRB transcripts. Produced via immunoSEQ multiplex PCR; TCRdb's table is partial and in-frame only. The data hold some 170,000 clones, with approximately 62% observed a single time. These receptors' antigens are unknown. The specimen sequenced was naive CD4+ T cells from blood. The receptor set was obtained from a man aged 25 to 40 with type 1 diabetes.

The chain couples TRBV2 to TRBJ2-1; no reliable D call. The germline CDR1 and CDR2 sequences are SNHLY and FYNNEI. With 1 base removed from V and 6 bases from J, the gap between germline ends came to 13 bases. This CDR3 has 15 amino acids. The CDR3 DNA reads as TGTGCCAGCAGTGAAGGTCAGCCCCAAGCCAATGAGCAGTTCTTC. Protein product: CASSEGQPQANEQFF.

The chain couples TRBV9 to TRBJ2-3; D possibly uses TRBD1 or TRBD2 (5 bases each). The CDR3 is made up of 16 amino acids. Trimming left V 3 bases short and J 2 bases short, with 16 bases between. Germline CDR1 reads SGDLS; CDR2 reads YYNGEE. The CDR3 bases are TGTGCCAGCAGCGCCCACCGGGACCAAATCACAGATACGCAGTATTTT. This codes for CASSAHRDQITDTQYF.

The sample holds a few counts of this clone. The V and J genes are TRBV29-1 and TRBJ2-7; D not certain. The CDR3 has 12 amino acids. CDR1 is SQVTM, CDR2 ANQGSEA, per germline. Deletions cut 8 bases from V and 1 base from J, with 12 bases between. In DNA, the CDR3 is TGCAGCTTCCGCCACGGATCCTACGAGCAGTACTTC. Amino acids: CSFRHGSYEQYF.

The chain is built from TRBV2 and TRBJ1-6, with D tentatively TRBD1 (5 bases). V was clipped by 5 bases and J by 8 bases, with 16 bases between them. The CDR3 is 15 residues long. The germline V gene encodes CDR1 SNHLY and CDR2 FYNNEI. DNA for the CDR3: TGTGCCAGCAGTCGGTCGGGACCGTCTGATTCACCCCTCCACTTT. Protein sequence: CASSRSGPSDSPLHF.

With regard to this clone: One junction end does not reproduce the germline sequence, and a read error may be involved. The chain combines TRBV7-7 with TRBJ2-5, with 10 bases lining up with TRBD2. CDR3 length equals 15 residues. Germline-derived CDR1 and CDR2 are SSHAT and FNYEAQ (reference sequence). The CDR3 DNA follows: TGTGCTAGCAGCTCCCTAGCGGGGGCGGTGGAGACCCAGTACTTC. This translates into CASSSLAGAVETQYF.

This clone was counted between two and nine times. CDR3 protein: CASSQVAGADTQYF. CDR3 in DNA: TGCGCCAGCAGCCAAGTGGCTGGGGCAGATACGCAGTATTTT. The V gene is TRBV4-3, the J gene TRBJ2-3, with D uncertain. Germline values: CDR1 LGHNA, CDR2 YSLEER. This CDR3 has 14 residues. Trimming took 1 base from V and 4 from J, leaving 9 bases between them.

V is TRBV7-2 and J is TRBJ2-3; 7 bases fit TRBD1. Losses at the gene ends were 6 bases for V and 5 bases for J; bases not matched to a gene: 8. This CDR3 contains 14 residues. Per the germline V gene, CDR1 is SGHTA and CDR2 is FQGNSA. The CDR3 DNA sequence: TGTGCCAGCAGTCCTGGGTACAGGGGAGATACGCAGTATTTT. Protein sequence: CASSPGYRGDTQYF.

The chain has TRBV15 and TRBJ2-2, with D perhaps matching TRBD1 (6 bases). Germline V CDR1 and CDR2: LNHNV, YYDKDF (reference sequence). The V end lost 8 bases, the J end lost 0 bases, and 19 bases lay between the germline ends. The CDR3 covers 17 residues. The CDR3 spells CATLKGLGHTNTGELFF. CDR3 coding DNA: TGTGCCACCCTCAAGGGGTTGGGACACACGAACACCGGGGAGCTGTTTTTT.

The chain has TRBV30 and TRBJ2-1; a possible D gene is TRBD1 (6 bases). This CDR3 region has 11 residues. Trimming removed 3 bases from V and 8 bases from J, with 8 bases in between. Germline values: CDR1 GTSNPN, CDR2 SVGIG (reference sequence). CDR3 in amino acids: CAWRWGHEQFF. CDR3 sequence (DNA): TGTGCCTGGAGGTGGGGGCATGAGCAGTTCTTC.

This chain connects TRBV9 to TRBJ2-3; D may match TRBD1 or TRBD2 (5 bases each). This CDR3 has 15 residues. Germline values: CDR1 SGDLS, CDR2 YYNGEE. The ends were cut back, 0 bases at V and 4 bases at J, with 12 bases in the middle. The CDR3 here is CASSVAQRGADTQYF. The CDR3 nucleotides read TGTGCCAGCAGCGTAGCTCAGAGGGGCGCAGATACGCAGTATTTT.

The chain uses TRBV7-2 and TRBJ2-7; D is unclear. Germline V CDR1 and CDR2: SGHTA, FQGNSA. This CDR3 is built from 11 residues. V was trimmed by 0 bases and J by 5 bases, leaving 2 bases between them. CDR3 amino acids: CASSLAHEQYF. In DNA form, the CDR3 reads TGTGCCAGCAGCTTAGCTCACGAGCAGTACTTC.

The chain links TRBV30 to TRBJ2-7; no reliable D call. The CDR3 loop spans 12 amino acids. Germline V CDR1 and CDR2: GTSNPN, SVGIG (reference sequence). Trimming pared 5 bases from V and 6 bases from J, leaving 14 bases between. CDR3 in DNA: TGTGCCTGGGTCGGACCGTATTCCGAGCAGTACTTC. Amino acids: CAWVGPYSEQYF.